A selection of T cell receptor beta chains follows, all from one sample in a study of shared clonotypes between healthy human individuals. Libraries were prepared by immunoSEQ multiplex PCR; TCRdb keeps only in-frame clonotypes and omits some of them. In the table there are about 1 million clones, about 70% of which are singletons. Source material: memory CD4+ T cells sorted from blood. These receptors all come from a man younger than 35 in good health. Both conserved end residues are part of each CDR3. Fields, in order: D gene, J gene, V gene, clone size, CDR3 protein, CDR3 DNA. The D gene is left open where the match is weak. Only part of the rows carry a size: once, few, many, or a class if the clone is expanded.

. TRBJ1-5 TRBV4-1 . CASSQDRGSNQPQHF TGCGCCAGCAGCCAAGATCGGGGGAGCAATCAGCCCCAGCATTTT
TRBD1 TRBJ2-3 TRBV4-1 . CASSPRSGQGGGTDTQYF TGCGCCAGCAGCCCTCGATCGGGACAGGGAGGAGGCACAGATACGCAGTATTTT
. TRBJ2-5 TRBV7-9 . CASSLRLAQQETQYF TGTGCCAGCAGCCTACGGCTAGCGCAACAAGAGACCCAGTACTTC
. TRBJ1-4 TRBV6-5 . CASRQGRGNEKLFF TGTGCCAGCAGGCAGGGTCGGGGTAATGAAAAACTGTTTTTT
TRBD1 TRBJ2-7 TRBV6-1 . CASQGGPPYEQYF TGTGCCAGCCAAGGGGGCCCCCCCTACGAGCAGTACTTC
TRBD2 TRBJ2-5 TRBV10-3 . CAISLGGSRQETQYF TGTGCCATCAGCCTGGGCGGGAGCCGCCAAGAGACCCAGTACTTC
. TRBJ1-1 TRBV10-2 . CASSEPRWNTEAFF TGCGCCAGCAGTGAACCCAGGTGGAACACTGAAGCTTTCTTT
. TRBJ1-5 TRBV18 . CASSPNFDVNQPQHF TGTGCCAGCTCACCGAATTTCGATGTCAATCAGCCCCAGCATTTT
TRBD2 TRBJ2-1 TRBV18 . CASSPVAGPGNEQFF TGTGCCAGCTCTCCCGTAGCGGGGCCGGGGAATGAGCAGTTCTTC
. TRBJ1-2 TRBV11-2 . CASSFRDTNYGYTF TGTGCCAGCAGCTTCCGGGACACTAACTATGGCTACACCTTC
. TRBJ2-1 TRBV7-9 . CASSLRLGGNEQFF TGTGCCAGCAGCTTGAGACTAGGGGGCAATGAGCAGTTCTTC
. TRBJ1-1 TRBV7-3 . CASSLEGGYTEAFF TGTGCCAGCAGCTTAGAGGGTGGTTACACTGAAGCTTTCTTT
TRBD1 TRBJ1-1 TRBV5-1 many CASSGGTGNTEAFF TGCGCCAGCAGCGGGGGGACAGGGAACACTGAAGCTTTCTTT
. TRBJ2-5 TRBV7-2 . CASSSLVGSLETQYF TGTGCCAGCAGCTCACTAGTGGGTAGCTTGGAGACCCAGTACTTC
TRBD2 TRBJ2-1 TRBV2 . CASSVAGGRNEQFF TGTGCCAGCAGCGTAGCGGGAGGGCGGAATGAGCAGTTCTTC
. TRBJ1-1 TRBV6-4 . CASSAHPDEAEAFF TGTGCCAGCAGTGCCCACCCCGATGAAGCCGAAGCTTTCTTT
TRBD1 TRBJ1-1 TRBV29-1 . CSLHRGPNTEAFF TGCAGCCTGCACAGGGGCCCGAACACTGAAGCTTTCTTT
TRBD2 TRBJ2-7 TRBV6-1 . CASMEGGGAYEQYF TGTGCCAGCATGGAGGGCGGGGGGGCCTACGAGCAGTACTTC
. TRBJ2-2 TRBV19 . CASSIDRRNTGELFF TGTGCCAGTAGTATAGATCGACGGAACACCGGGGAGCTGTTTTTT
. TRBJ1-6 TRBV25-1 . CASSDGGISYNSPLHF TGTGCCAGCAGTGATGGGGGAATCTCCTATAATTCACCCCTCCACTTT
. TRBJ1-5 TRBV19 few CASSFGGSSNQPQHF TGTGCCAGTAGTTTCGGGGGATCTAGCAATCAGCCCCAGCATTTT
TRBD1 TRBJ2-3 TRBV5-6 once CASSFTGGDTQYF TGTGCCAGCAGCTTTACAGGGGGAGATACGCAGTATTTT
TRBD1 TRBJ1-1 TRBV5-4 . CASSLPGTGLNTEAFF TGTGCCAGCAGCTTGCCCGGGACAGGATTGAACACTGAAGCTTTCTTT
TRBD1 TRBJ2-3 TRBV6-1 . CASSETQGVTQYF TGTGCCAGCAGTGAAACTCAGGGGGTTACGCAGTATTTT
. TRBJ2-7 TRBV7-2 . CASSLNRFVYEQYF TGTGCCAGCAGCTTAAACAGATTCGTCTACGAGCAGTACTTC
. TRBJ1-6 TRBV5-6 few CASSLGWGNSPLHF TGTGCCAGCAGCTTGGGGTGGGGGAATTCACCCCTCCACTTT
. TRBJ1-6 TRBV6-5 . CATKGTSSPLHF TGTGCCACCAAAGGGACCTCCTCACCCCTCCACTTT
. TRBJ2-7 TRBV5-6 . CASSLKVLRGEQYF TGTGCCAGCAGCTTGAAGGTTCTCAGGGGCGAGCAGTACTTC
. TRBJ2-2 TRBV19 . CASRTWGGELFF TGTGCCAGTAGAACCTGGGGTGGGGAGCTGTTTTTT
. TRBJ2-7 TRBV27 once CASRMLGQGLGEQYF TGTGCCAGCAGGATGTTAGGCCAGGGTCTGGGCGAGCAGTACTTC
TRBD1 TRBJ2-2 TRBV5-1 . CASARDRNTGELFF TGCGCCAGCGCCCGGGACAGAAACACCGGGGAGCTGTTTTTT
. TRBJ1-1 TRBV29-1 . CSVTRGNTEAFF TGCAGCGTGACACGGGGGAACACTGAAGCTTTCTTT
. TRBJ2-7 TRBV27 . CASSLWPPAGSSYEQYF TGTGCCAGCAGTTTATGGCCCCCCGCGGGGAGCTCCTACGAGCAGTACTTC